What follows are 6 T cell receptor beta chains derived from one specimen sequenced in a study of shared clonotypes between healthy human individuals. TCRdb's copy holds only in-frame clones and misses some; the assay was immunoSEQ multiplex PCR. Here the sample spans roughly 2,500,000 clones, over 85% being singletons. Sequencing was carried out using naive CD4+ T cells from PBMCs. Documented subset: CD45RA+ positively selected. These receptors were collected from a young man in good health. Some clones in this sample may be carry-over from other donors' samples.

The chain couples TRBV28 to TRBJ1-4; tentatively, D is TRBD1 (5 bases). This CDR3 contains 15 residues. Per germline, CDR1 MDHEN and CDR2 SYDVKM. V lost 2 bases and J 4 bases, leaving 11 bases between the germline ends. The CDR3 loop is CASSLRGPNNEKLFF. CDR3 bases: TGTGCCAGCAGTTTACGGGGCCCGAATAATGAAAAACTGTTTTTT.

Worth noting for this clone: In the same sample, other DNA sequences code for this CDR3. V gene TRBV11-2 combines with J gene TRBJ1-2; D is ambiguous. Germline V gives CDR1 SGHAT, CDR2 FQNNGV. Trimming shortened V by 5 bases and J by 4 bases, and 8 bases separated the two germline ends. This CDR3 is 12 amino acids long. DNA of the CDR3: TGTGCCAGCAGCGCTAGCAGCTATGGCTACACCTTC. Encoded protein: CASSASSYGYTF.

This clone has only a few counts. J is TRBJ2-1 and V is TRBV5-1; 9 positions agree with TRBD2. Germline loops: CDR1 SGHRS, CDR2 YFSETQ. J was trimmed by 6 bases and V by 2 bases; bases with no gene match: 12. The CDR3 covers 17 residues. The CDR3 loop reads CASSLTPGSSGGNEQFF. The CDR3 bases are TGCGCCAGCAGCTTAACACCGGGTAGTAGCGGGGGCAATGAGCAGTTCTTC.

The chain recombines TRBV2 with TRBJ2-3, with a weak D call TRBD2 (6 bases). CDR1 and CDR2 (germline): SNHLY, FYNNEI. The CDR3 is made up of 17 amino acids. Deletions cut 1 base from V and 2 bases from J, with 16 bases between. The CDR3, as DNA: TGTGCCAGCAGTGAAGTAGGAGGGATAAGACACACAGATACGCAGTATTTT. Translating it yields CASSEVGGIRHTDTQYF.

The chain carries TRBV25-1 and TRBJ2-3, with 10 bases aligning to TRBD2. After removal of 10 bases from V and 2 bases from J, the junction contained 6 bases not matched to a gene. CDR1 is MGHDK, CDR2 SYGVNS, per germline. CDR3 length: 14 amino acids. CDR3 coding DNA: TGTGCCACCGGGACTAGCGTTATCACAGATACGCAGTATTTT. It translates to CATGTSVITDTQYF. The full variable domain, with the rest looked up from reference TRBV25-1 and TRBJ2-3, is EADIYQTPRYLVIGTGKKITLECSQTMGHDKMYWYQQDPGMELHLIHYSYGVNSTEKGDLSSESTVSRIRTEHFPLTLESARPSHTSQYLCATGTSVITDTQYFGPGTRLTVL.

The chain links TRBV2 to TRBJ1-5; D ambiguous. Germline V gene data show CDR1 as SNHLY and CDR2 as FYNNEI. There are 13 residues in the CDR3. V gave up 4 bases and J gave up 6 bases, with 10 bases separating them. The CDR3 protein is CASSAFETQPQHF. The CDR3 DNA follows: TGTGCCAGCAGTGCCTTTGAGACTCAGCCCCAGCATTTT.